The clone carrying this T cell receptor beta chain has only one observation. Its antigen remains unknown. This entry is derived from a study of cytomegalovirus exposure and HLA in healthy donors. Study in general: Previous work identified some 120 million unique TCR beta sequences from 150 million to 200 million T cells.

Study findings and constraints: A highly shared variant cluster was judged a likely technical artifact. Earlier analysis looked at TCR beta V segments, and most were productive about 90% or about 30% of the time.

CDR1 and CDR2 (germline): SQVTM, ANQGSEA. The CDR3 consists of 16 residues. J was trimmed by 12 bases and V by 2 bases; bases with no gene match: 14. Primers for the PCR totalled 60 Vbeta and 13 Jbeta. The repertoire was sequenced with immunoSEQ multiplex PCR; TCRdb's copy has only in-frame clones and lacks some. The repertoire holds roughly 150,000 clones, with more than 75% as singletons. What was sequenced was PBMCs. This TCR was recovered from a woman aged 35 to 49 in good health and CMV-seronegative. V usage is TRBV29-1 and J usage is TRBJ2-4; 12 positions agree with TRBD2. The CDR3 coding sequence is TGCAGCGTTGAACCTGAGACTAGCGGGAGTTTGTACAGTCAGTACTTC. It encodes CSVEPETSGSLYSQYF.